This T cell receptor (beta chain) was captured by sequencing in a study of CD8 T cells in ankylosing spondylitis. This clonotype was found a few times. The antigen is undetermined. Germline CDR1 ENHRY, CDR2 SYGVKD. J lost 5 bases, V lost 3 bases, and 7 bases had no gene match. This CDR3 comprises 15 residues. Quantitative barcoded 5'-RACE was used to prepare TCR beta libraries. TCRdb re-analysed the 5' RACE reads in MiXCR, keeping a single row per CDR3 protein. This sample has approximately 300,000 distinct CDR3 sequences, with about 19% found just once. Regarding the study as a whole: Reported data indicate significant enrichment of disease-linked clones within matched ankylosing spondylitis synovial fluid. As for the disease-linked clones, they showed a CD8+ phenotype and occurred at relatively low frequencies in peripheral blood. In ankylosing spondylitis blood, a motif of roughly 8 highly homologous TCR beta variants appeared characteristic.

The clonotype comes from a male donor with ankylosing spondylitis or in good health (not recorded which). The chain carries TRBV10-3 and TRBJ2-1; TRBD2 aligns across 7 bases. Source material: blood, either unsorted or a sorted T cell fraction (not recorded which). The DNA of the CDR3 is TGTGCCATCAGTGACCCGGGGGGACCCGACAATGAGCAGTTCTTC. Translating it yields CAISDPGGPDNEQFF.